This TCR beta chain was found in a study of human CD8 memory T cell subsets. UMI-labeled 5' RACE yielded the TCR beta libraries. TCRdb re-called the 5' RACE reads; one entry per CDR3 protein, DNA not given. This listing includes around 10,000 distinct CDR3 sequences. CDR1 and CDR2 (germline): SNHLY, FYNNEI. There are 13 residues in the CDR3. Negative magnetic separation enriched total CD8+ T cells. This rearrangement joins TRBV2 to TRBJ2-1; without DNA, the TCRdb call of TRBD1 cannot be checked. The TCR comes from a human donor in good health. Sample: CD8+ T cells from PBMCs. Here the CDR3 reads CASGWTGMDEQFF.